The 10 T cell receptor beta chains below all came from one sample that was sequenced in a study of blood T cell repertoires in COVID-19. Produced via immunoSEQ multiplex PCR; TCRdb's table is partial and in-frame only. Of 400,000 to 500,000 clones in the sample, roughly 88% were seen once. The specimen was peripheral blood. Source of these receptors: a woman in her thirties with active or convalescent COVID-19.

The V and J genes are TRBV11-1 and TRBJ2-7, with D perhaps matching TRBD1 (5 bases). CDR3 length equals 14 residues. V lost 1 base and J 2 bases, leaving 9 bases between the germline ends. The germline CDR1 and CDR2 sequences are SGHAT and FQDESV (reference sequence). Written as DNA, the CDR3 is TGTGCCAGCAGCTTAGGGCAGGGAACCTACGAGCAGTACTTC. It codes for CASSLGQGTYEQYF.

The rearrangement links TRBV2 to TRBJ2-7, with a possible D match to TRBD2 (7 bases). V gave up 5 bases and J gave up 6 bases, with 14 bases separating them. The V gene's germline CDR1 is SNHLY and CDR2 FYNNEI. The CDR3 has 13 residues. The DNA for the CDR3 is TGTGCCAGCAGTACAAGGGGGGGTGGCGAGCAGTACTTC. Its protein product is CASSTRGGGEQYF.

This clone appeared a few times. CDR3 in DNA: TGTGCCTGGAGTGTATCGCGGACATTCGCTGGCACAGATACGCAGTATTTT. Its translation is CAWSVSRTFAGTDTQYF. This sequence joins TRBV30 and TRBJ2-3; tentative D call: TRBD1 (5 bases). This CDR3 is built from 17 residues. With 0 bases removed from V and 1 base from J, the gap between germline ends came to 17 bases. The V gene's germline CDR1 is GTSNPN and CDR2 SVGIG (reference sequence).

The CDR3 coding sequence is TGTGCCAGCAGCCCTATAACAGGAAGAACTGGAAACACCATATATTTT. Its translation: CASSPITGRTGNTIYF. The chain is built from TRBV3-1 (or the pseudogene TRBV3-2) and TRBJ1-3, with D possibly TRBD1 on 5 matching bases. The germline gives CDR1 LGHDT, CDR2 YNNKEL (reference sequence). CDR3 length equals 16 residues. V was pared by 4 bases and J by 2 bases, with 15 bases between.

The chain carries TRBV19 and TRBJ1-1; 10 positions match TRBD1. CDR3 length equals 14 residues. J was trimmed by 6 bases and V by 7 bases; bases with no gene match: 8. Germline V gene sequence: CDR1 LNHDA, CDR2 SQIVND (reference sequence). The CDR3 DNA reads as TGTGCCAGTACACCGGGACAGGGGACCTCTGAAGCTTTCTTT. Protein sequence: CASTPGQGTSEAFF.

The chain combines TRBV29-1 with TRBJ2-1, with 9 bases matching TRBD2. The CDR3 has 14 amino acids. Germline CDR1 is SQVTM and CDR2 is ANQGSEA. The J segment lost 8 bases and the V segment lost 4 bases, leaving 9 bases of the junction unmatched. CDR3 region: CSVVEAGGGYEQFF. In nucleotides, the CDR3 is TGCAGCGTTGTGGAAGCGGGGGGTGGGTATGAGCAGTTCTTC.

This sequence joins TRBV7-2 and TRBJ2-1, with 12 nucleotides matching TRBD2. The CDR3 length is 15 residues. The germline V gene has CDR1 SGHTA and CDR2 FQGNSA. With V trimmed by 6 bases and J by 8 bases, 8 bases remained unmatched. Written as DNA, the CDR3 is TGTGCCAGCAGTTCTAGCGGGGGGGCAGCTTATGAGCAGTTCTTC. It yields the protein CASSSSGGAAYEQFF.

This rearrangement joins TRBV29-1 to TRBJ2-1; D ambiguous. The CDR3 is 20 amino acids. Germline V gene sequence: CDR1 SQVTM, CDR2 ANQGSEA. Trimming took 3 bases from V and 2 from J, leaving 29 bases between them. CDR3 in amino acids: CSVEALELTPIQSPYNEQFF. CDR3 bases: TGCAGCGTTGAGGCTTTAGAACTAACCCCAATTCAGTCCCCCTACAATGAGCAGTTCTTC.

This clone was observed a few times. CDR3 coding DNA: TGCACCAGCAGCCAAAGACCGGGTCCCGGGGAGCTGTTTTTT. Amino acids: CTSSQRPGPGELFF. The chain combines TRBV1 with TRBJ2-2; the tabulated D call, TRBD2, remains unverified against the DNA. TRBV1 is a listed pseudogene. This CDR3 region has 14 residues.

This sequence joins TRBV3-1 (or the pseudogene TRBV3-2) and TRBJ2-2; 11 nucleotides align to TRBD2. Unmatched junction bases numbered 8, after V lost 5 bases and J lost 9 bases. Germline V gene data show CDR1 as LGHDT and CDR2 as YNNKEL (reference sequence). The CDR3 consists of 15 residues. The CDR3 spells CASSVRTSGFRELFF. The CDR3 nucleotides are TGTGCCAGCAGCGTTCGGACTAGCGGGTTCAGGGAGCTGTTTTTT.